This TCR beta chain originates from a study of breast tumors, draining lymph nodes, adjacent tissues. Breast cancer patients provided tissue from their axillary draining lymph nodes. This clonotype has at least ten counts. Its antigen is as yet unknown. Germline V CDR1 and CDR2: KGHDR, SFDVKD. V dropped 1 base and J dropped 6 bases, with 18 bases sitting between them. This CDR3 has 17 residues. Overall study findings and caveats: Tumor and nontumor repertoires were significantly more similar in luminal-like than in basal-like breast cancer. Data fit most tumor T cells coming from lymph node, expanding in tumor. Tumor T cell lymph node origin was a supported hypothesis, not proven. Tumors had less TCR diversity than lymph nodes, more than nontumor tissue.

From the multiplex PCR reads, TCRdb called clonotypes with MiXCR, one entry per CDR3 protein. The sample yields roughly 130,000 distinct CDR3 sequences, approximately 32% seen once. The sequenced sample consisted of axillary lymph node tissue. The chain carries TRBV24-1 and TRBJ2-1, with D possibly being TRBD1 (6 bases). The clonotype originates from a female donor with breast cancer. Some clones in this sample may be carry-over from other donors' samples. As DNA, the CDR3 is TGTGCCACCAGTGATTTTAAGGGCCAGGGGCCCTCCAATGAGCAGTTCTTC. This sequence encodes CATSDFKGQGPSNEQFF.